This note documents a single TCR beta chain sequence. Its antigen is not identified. This entry comes from a study of T cell responses to AZD1222 COVID-19 vaccine. At the level of the study: Samples with a second dose at about 4 or about 12 weeks were pooled together.

Notes on the study in general: After the peak T cell response, and only then, were repertoires sampled. In a largely white British group with more females than males, clonal diversity was possibly underestimated.

Generated by immunoSEQ multiplex PCR, the TCRdb table keeps only in-frame clones and is missing some. The sample records around 150,000 clones, just under 95% being singletons. With 4 bases removed from V and 0 bases from J, the gap between germline ends came to 9 bases. In germline, CDR1 is LGHDT, CDR2 YNNKEL (reference sequence). This CDR3 has 15 residues. V and J are TRBV3-1 (or the pseudogene TRBV3-2) and TRBJ1-4; D gene ambiguous. The sequencing used peripheral blood, collected on day 0 of AZD1222 vaccination. This receptor was identified in an adult in good health. For the CDR3, the DNA is TGTGCCAGCAGCCGCTCCGGCACAACTAATGAAAAACTGTTTTTT. Translating it yields CASSRSGTTNEKLFF.